The entry that follows covers one TCR beta chain sequence. The antigen remains undetermined. The PCR was carried out with 60 Vbeta primers and 13 Jbeta primers. Method: immunoSEQ multiplex PCR; TCRdb's copy keeps in-frame clones and lacks some. The sample records roughly 130,000 clones, around four fifths being singletons. In germline, CDR1 is MDHEN, CDR2 SYDVKM. V lost 7 bases, J lost 0 bases, and 10 bases lay in between. The CDR3 consists of 14 residues. These data are taken from a study of cytomegalovirus exposure and HLA in healthy donors. The study, taken as a whole, reports: Usually a TCR sequence was rare, but some public TCRs were found in many donors. As a later analysis showed, a missense DCLRE1C variant was linked to trimming of TCR beta V- and J-genes. The authors enumerated under 200 TCR beta chains as linked to cytomegalovirus.

Sequencing was done on a sample of PBMCs. This chain connects TRBV28 to TRBJ2-1; no reliable D call. The TCR comes from a man under 40 in good health and CMV-seronegative. CDR3 sequence reads: CASTWWSSYNEQFF. CDR3 DNA: TGTGCCAGCACCTGGTGGAGCTCCTACAATGAGCAGTTCTTC.